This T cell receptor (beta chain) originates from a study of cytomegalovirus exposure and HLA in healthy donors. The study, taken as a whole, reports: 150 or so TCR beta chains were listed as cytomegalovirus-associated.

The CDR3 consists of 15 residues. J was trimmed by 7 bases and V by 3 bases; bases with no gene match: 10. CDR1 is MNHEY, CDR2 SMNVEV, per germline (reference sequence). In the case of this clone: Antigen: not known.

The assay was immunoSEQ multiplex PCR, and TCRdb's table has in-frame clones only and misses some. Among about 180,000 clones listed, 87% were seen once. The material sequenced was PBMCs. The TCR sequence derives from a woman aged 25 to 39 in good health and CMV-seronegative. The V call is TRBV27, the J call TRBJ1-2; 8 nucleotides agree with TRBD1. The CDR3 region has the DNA TGTGCCAGCAGTTTCTCCGCGAGCGGACAGGGTGGCTACACCTTC. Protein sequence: CASSFSASGQGGYTF.